The sequence of this TCR beta chain was determined in a study of technical replicates of blood from a handful of donors. The CDR3 is made up of 14 amino acids. CDR1 SNHLY and CDR2 FYNNEI come from the germline V gene. Losses at the gene ends were 1 base for V and 6 bases for J; bases not matched to a gene: 3. Data came from immunoSEQ multiplex PCR; TCRdb stores just in-frame clones and leaves some out. The repertoire holds 75,000 to 95,000 clones, with approximately 95% as singletons. Sequenced material: T cells isolated from PBMCs. The TCR was taken from a human donor in good health. The chain has TRBV2 and TRBJ1-5; TRBD1 aligns across 7 bases. The CDR3 bases are TGTGCCAGCAGTGAAGGAGGGGGCCCTCAGCCCCAGCATTTT. Translating it yields CASSEGGGPQPQHF.